The present entry profiles one TCR beta chain with its context. Researchers ran the PCR with 60 Vbeta and 13 Jbeta primers. Sequenced by immunoSEQ multiplex PCR; TCRdb stores in-frame clones only, minus some. The sample includes about 140,000 clones, 73% of them seen just once. The junction had 6 bases not matched to a gene; V was cut back by 6 bases and J by 5 bases. Germline CDR1 reads SNHLY; CDR2 reads FYNNEI. The CDR3 contains 16 residues. The sample is drawn from a study of cytomegalovirus exposure and HLA in healthy donors. The source is a woman aged 40-49 years in good health and CMV-seronegative. Sequencing used PBMCs. The chain employs TRBV2 and TRBJ2-2, with 13 bases lining up with TRBD2. CDR3 coding DNA: TGTGCCAGCAGCCCGAGACTAGCGGGGGGTACCGGGGAGCTGTTTTTT. Residues: CASSPRLAGGTGELFF.